Listed below are T cell receptor beta chains from one sample, sequenced in a study of blood T cells in healthy people across ages. TCRdb re-called the 5' RACE reads with MiXCR, one entry per CDR3 protein. The sample includes about 680,000 distinct CDR3 sequences, more than 40% of them seen just once. The specimen sequenced was blood. These receptors originate from a woman in her fifties or sixties in good health. Both conserved end residues are trimmed from each CDR3. A D gene is named only where the DNA matches it firmly. The size entry is marked missing in some rows and otherwise reads once, few, many or a size class.

TRBV24-1	.	TRBD1	ATSDFGTGKRNEQF
TRBV18	.	.	ASSTQAGELF
TRBV7-8	few	.	ASSLYGQTTNYGYT
TRBV11-2	few	TRBD2	ASSALAGGLNEQF
TRBV9	many	.	ASSVEGLYHNEQF
TRBV20-1	.	.	SARDFARANGIQY
TRBV5-1	.	TRBD1	ASTPGQGKNEQF
TRBV4-3	.	.	ASSQVGWSLQQF
TRBV7-8	.	.	ASSLSGGANTEAF
TRBV7-2	few	TRBD1	ASSTPDRGTYGYT
TRBV12-3/TRBV12-4	few	TRBD1	ASSPTGFSYGYT
TRBV5-6	once	TRBD2	ASIPGRAGGNEQF
TRBV20-1	.	TRBD1	SASGQGQETQY
TRBV12-3/TRBV12-4	.	.	ASSPPWGRGEKLF
TRBV20-1	many	.	SARDPQRLVWVTDTQY
TRBV7-2	.	.	ASSSGYTQY
TRBV7-2	few	.	ASSLGPYSTDTQY